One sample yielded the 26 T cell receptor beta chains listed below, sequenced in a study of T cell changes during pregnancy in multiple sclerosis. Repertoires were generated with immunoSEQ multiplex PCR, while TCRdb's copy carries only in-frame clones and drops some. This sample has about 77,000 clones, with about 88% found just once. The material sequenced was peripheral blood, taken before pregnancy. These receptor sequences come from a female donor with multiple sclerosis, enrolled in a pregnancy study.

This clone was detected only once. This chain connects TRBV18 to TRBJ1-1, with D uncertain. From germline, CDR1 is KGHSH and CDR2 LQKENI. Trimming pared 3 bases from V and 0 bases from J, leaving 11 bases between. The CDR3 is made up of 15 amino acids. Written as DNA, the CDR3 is TGTGCCAGCTCACCGACGAGGGAGGTGAACACTGAAGCTTTCTTT. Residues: CASSPTREVNTEAFF. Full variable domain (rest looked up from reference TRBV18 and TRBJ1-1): NAGVMQNPRHLVRRRGQEARLRCSPMKGHSHVYWYRQLPEEGLKFMVYLQKENIIDESGMPKERFSAEFPKEGPSILRIQQVVRGDSAAYFCASSPTREVNTEAFFGQGTRLTVV.

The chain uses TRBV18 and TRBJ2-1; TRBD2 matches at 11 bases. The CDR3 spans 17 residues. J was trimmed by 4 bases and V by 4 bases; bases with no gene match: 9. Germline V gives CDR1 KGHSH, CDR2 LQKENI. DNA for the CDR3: TGTGCCAGCTCACAGCTAGCGGGGGGAGTAGTTTACAATGAGCAGTTCTTC. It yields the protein CASSQLAGGVVYNEQFF.

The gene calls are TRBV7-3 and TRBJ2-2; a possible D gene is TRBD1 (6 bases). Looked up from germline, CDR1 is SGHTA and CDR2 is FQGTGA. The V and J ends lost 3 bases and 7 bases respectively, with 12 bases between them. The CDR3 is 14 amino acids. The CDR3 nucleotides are TGTGCCAGCAGCTTCTCAGGGGCGGGCGGGGAGCTGTTTTTT. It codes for CASSFSGAGGELFF. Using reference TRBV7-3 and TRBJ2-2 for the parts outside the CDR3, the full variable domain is GAGVSQTPSNKVTEKGKYVELRCDPISGHTALYWYRQSLGQGPEFLIYFQGTGAADDSGLPNDRFFAVRPEGSVSTLKIQRTERGDSAVYLCASSFSGAGGELFFGEGSRLTVL.

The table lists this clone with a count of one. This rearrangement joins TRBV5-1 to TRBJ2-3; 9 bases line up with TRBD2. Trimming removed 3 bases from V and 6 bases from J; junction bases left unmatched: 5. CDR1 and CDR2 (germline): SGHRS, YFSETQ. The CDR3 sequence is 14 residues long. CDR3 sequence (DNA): TGCGCCAGCAGCTGGGGACTAGCAGTGGATACGCAGTATTTT. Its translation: CASSWGLAVDTQYF.

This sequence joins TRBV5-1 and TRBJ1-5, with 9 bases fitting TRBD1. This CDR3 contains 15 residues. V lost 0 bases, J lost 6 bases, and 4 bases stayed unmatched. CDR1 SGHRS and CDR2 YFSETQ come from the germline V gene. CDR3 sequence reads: CASSLDTGGTQPQHF. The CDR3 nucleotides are TGCGCCAGCAGCTTGGATACAGGGGGCACTCAGCCCCAGCATTTT.

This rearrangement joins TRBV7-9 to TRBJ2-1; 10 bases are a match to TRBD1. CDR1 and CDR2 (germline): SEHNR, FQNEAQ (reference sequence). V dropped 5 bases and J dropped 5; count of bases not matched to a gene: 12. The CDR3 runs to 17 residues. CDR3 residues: CASSPGGEGQGNNEQFF. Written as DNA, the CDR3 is TGTGCCAGCAGCCCGGGGGGGGAGGGACAGGGGAACAATGAGCAGTTCTTC.

In DNA form, the CDR3 reads TGCGCCAGCAGCCAAGTTCAGGATACAGATACGCAGTATTTT. Amino acids: CASSQVQDTDTQYF. The chain has TRBV4-1 and TRBJ2-3; D unclear. The germline CDR1 and CDR2 sequences are MGHRA and YSYEKL. CDR3 size: 14 residues. V lost 1 base and J lost 3, with 8 bases in between.

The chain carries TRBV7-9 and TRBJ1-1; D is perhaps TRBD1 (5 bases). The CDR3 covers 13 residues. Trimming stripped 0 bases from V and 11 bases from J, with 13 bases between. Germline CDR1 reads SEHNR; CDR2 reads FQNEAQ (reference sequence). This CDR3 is CASSLAQGIGAFF. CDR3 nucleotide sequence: TGTGCCAGCAGCTTAGCCCAGGGAATTGGGGCTTTCTTT.

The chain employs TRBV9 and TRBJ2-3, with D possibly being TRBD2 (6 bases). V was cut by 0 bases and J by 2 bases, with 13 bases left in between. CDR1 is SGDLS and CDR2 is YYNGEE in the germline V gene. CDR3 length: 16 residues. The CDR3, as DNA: TGTGCCAGCAGCGTAGGCTTTCGGGGGTCCACAGATACGCAGTATTTT. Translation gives CASSVGFRGSTDTQYF.

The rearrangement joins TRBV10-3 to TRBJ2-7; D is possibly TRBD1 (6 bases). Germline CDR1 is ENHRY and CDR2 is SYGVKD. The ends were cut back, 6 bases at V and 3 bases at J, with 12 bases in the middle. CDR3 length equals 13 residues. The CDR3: CAIRDSLSYEQYF. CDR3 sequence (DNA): TGTGCCATCAGGGACAGTCTGAGCTACGAGCAGTACTTC.

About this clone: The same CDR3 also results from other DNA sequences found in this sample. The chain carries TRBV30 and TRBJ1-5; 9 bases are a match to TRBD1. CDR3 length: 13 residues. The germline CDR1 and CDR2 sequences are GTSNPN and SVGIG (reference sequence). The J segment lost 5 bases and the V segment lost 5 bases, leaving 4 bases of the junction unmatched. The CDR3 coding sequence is TGTGCCTGGGGGGGACAGGGTGATCAGCCCCAGCATTTT. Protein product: CAWGGQGDQPQHF. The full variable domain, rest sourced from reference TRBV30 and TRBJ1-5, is SQTIHQWPATLVQPVGSPLSLECTVEGTSNPNLYWYRQAAGRGLQLLFYSVGIGQISSEVPQNLSASRPQDRQFILSSKKLLLSDSGFYLCAWGGQGDQPQHFGDGTRLSIL.

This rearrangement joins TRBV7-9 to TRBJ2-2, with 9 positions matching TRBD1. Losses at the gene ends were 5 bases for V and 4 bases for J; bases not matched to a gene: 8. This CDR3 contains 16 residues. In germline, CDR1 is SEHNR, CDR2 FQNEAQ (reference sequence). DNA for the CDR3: TGTGCCAGCAGCCTCTGGACAGGGGTGGTCACCGGGGAGCTGTTTTTT. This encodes CASSLWTGVVTGELFF. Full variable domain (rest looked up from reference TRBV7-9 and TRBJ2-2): DTGVSQNPRHKITKRGQNVTFRCDPISEHNRLYWYRQTLGQGPEFLTYFQNEAQLEKSRLLSDRFSAERPKGSFSTLEIQRTEQGDSAMYLCASSLWTGVVTGELFFGEGSRLTVL.

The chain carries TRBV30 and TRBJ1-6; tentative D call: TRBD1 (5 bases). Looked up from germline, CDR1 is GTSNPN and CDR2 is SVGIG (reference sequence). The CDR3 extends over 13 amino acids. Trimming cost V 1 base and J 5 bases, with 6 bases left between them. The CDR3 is CAWSDRNNSPLHF. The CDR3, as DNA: TGTGCCTGGAGTGACAGGAATAATTCACCCCTCCACTTT.

This CDR3 reads CSASGGDSYEQYF. The CDR3 DNA is TGCAGCGCCTCAGGGGGAGACTCCTACGAGCAGTACTTC. The chain links TRBV29-1 to TRBJ2-7; 7 nucleotides align to TRBD1. This CDR3 region has 13 residues. Germline V gene sequence: CDR1 SQVTM, CDR2 ANQGSEA. V was clipped by 7 bases and J by 0 bases; unmatched bases: 6.

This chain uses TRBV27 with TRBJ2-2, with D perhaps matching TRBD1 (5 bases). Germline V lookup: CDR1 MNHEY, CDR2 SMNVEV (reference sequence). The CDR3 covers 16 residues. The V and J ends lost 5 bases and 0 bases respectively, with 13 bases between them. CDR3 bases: TGTGCCAGCAGTCTCCTTGTGGACACGAACACCGGGGAGCTGTTTTTT. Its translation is CASSLLVDTNTGELFF.

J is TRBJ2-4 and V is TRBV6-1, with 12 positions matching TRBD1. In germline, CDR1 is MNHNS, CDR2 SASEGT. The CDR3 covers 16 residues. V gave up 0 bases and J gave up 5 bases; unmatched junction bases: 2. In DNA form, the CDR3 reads TGTGCCAGCAGTGAAGCCGGGACAGGGGGCCAAAACATTCAGTACTTC. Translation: CASSEAGTGGQNIQYF.

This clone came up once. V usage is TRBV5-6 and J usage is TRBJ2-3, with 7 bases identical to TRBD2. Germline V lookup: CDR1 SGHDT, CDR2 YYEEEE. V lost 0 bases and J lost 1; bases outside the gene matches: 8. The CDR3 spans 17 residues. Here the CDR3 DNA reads TGTGCCAGCAGCTTGGCCGGGCTAGCGGAAGGCACAGATACGCAGTATTTT. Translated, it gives CASSLAGLAEGTDTQYF.

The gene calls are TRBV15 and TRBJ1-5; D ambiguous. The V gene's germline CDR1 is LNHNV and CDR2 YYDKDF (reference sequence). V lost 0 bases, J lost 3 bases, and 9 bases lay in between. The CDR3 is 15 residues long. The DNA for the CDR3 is TGTGCCACCAGCAGAGATCGGGGATACAATCAGCCCCAGCATTTT. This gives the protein CATSRDRGYNQPQHF.

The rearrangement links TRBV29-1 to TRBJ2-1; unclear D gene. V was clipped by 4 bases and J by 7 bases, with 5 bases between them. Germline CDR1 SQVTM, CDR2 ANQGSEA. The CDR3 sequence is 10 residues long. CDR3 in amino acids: CSVALNEQFF. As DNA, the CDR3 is TGCAGCGTTGCCCTGAATGAGCAGTTCTTC.

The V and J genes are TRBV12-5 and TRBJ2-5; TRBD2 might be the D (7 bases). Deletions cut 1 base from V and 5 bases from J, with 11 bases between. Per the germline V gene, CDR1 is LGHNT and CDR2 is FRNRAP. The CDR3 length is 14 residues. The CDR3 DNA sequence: TGTGCTAGTGGTTTGGAGGGGGGGGTGGAGACCCAGTACTTC. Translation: CASGLEGGVETQYF.

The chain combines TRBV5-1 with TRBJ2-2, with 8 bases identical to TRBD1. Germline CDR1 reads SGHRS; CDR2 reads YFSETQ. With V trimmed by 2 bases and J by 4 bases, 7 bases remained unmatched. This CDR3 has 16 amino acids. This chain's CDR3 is CASSFSGTGGTGELFF. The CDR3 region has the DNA TGCGCCAGCAGCTTTTCCGGGACAGGAGGCACCGGGGAGCTGTTTTTT.

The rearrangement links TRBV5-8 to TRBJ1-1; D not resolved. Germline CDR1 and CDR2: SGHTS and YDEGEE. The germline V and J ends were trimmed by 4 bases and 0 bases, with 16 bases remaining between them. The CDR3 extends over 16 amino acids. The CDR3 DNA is TGTGCCAGCAGCAGACTACAGCTTCTCATGAACACTGAAGCTTTCTTT. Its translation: CASSRLQLLMNTEAFF. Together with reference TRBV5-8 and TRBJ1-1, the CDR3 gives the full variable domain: EAGVTQSPTHLIKTRGQQATLRCSPISGHTSVYWYQQALGLGLQFLLWYDEGEERNRGNFPPRFSGRQFPNYSSELNVNALELEDSALYLCASSRLQLLMNTEAFFGQGTRLTVV.

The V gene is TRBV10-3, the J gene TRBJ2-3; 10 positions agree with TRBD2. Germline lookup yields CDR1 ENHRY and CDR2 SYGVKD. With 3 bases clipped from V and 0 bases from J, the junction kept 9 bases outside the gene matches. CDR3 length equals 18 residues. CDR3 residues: CAISDPSGGASSTDTQYF. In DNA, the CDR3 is TGTGCCATCAGTGATCCTAGCGGGGGCGCTTCTAGCACAGATACGCAGTATTTT.

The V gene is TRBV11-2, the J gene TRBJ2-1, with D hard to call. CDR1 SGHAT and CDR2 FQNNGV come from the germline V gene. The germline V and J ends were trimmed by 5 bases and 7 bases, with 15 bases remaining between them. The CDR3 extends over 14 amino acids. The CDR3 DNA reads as TGTGCCAGCAGCACGGATTTGGGCGCGAATGAGCAGTTCTTC. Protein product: CASSTDLGANEQFF.

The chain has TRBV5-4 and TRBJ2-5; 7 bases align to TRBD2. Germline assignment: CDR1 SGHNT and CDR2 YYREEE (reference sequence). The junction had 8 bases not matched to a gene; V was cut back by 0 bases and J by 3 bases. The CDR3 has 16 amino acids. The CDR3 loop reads CASSLVGGDGEETQYF. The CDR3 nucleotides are TGTGCCAGCAGCTTGGTTGGGGGGGATGGGGAAGAGACCCAGTACTTC.

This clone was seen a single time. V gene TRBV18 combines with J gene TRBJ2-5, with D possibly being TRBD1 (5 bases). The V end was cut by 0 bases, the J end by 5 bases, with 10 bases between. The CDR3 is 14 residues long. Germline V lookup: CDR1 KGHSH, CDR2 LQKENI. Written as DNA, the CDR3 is TGTGCCAGCTCACCACCACAGGTTGTTGAGACCCAGTACTTC. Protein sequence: CASSPPQVVETQYF.